The subject of this entry is one T cell receptor beta chain. Its target is not known. This CDR3 has 15 residues. CDR1 is SGHTA and CDR2 is FQGNSA in the germline V gene. With V trimmed by 4 bases and J by 0 bases, 4 bases remained unmatched. Vbeta (60) and Jbeta (13) primers were used in the PCR. The method was immunoSEQ multiplex PCR; TCRdb's version includes in-frame clones alone and lacks a portion of them. The table shows over 200,000 clones, with 82% occurring only once. This sample stems from a study of cytomegalovirus exposure and HLA in healthy donors. Study background: Out of 150 million to 200 million T cells, an earlier analysis found about 100 million unique TCR beta sequences in total. Study results and caveats: In a later analysis, HLA-associated beta chains showed higher expansion and lower generation probabilities than comparable chains.

The J gene is TRBJ2-7, the V gene TRBV7-2; 9 nucleotides line up with TRBD1. The sequencing input was PBMCs. The source is a woman aged 40 to 55 in good health and CMV-seronegative. The CDR3 spells CASSSWTGASYEQYF. The CDR3 DNA follows: TGTGCCAGCAGCTCCTGGACAGGGGCCTCCTACGAGCAGTACTTC.